The subject of this entry is one TCR beta chain. Its antigen is not known. Germline CDR1 and CDR2: MNHNS and SASEGT. Trimming removed 1 base at V and 6 bases at J, with 15 bases between. This CDR3 has 15 amino acids. This sample stems from a study of blood T cells in healthy people across ages. Study-wide points: A strong correlation between TCR beta diversity and naive T cell percentage was seen.

A second PCR, run for 7 to 11 cycles, used a sample-barcoded 5' primer plus a J-beta primer mix. TCRdb processed the 5' RACE reads anew with MiXCR; each CDR3 protein has one entry. The table includes under 850,000 distinct CDR3 sequences, under 40% detected once. This clonotype originated in a man between 18 and 35 years old in good health. The sequencing input was blood. J is TRBJ1-2 and V is TRBV6-1, with a weak D call TRBD1 (5 bases). The CDR3 nucleotides read TGTGCCAGCAGTGAAGAGCAACAGGCAAGGGATGGCTACACCTTC. Its translation: CASSEEQQARDGYTF.